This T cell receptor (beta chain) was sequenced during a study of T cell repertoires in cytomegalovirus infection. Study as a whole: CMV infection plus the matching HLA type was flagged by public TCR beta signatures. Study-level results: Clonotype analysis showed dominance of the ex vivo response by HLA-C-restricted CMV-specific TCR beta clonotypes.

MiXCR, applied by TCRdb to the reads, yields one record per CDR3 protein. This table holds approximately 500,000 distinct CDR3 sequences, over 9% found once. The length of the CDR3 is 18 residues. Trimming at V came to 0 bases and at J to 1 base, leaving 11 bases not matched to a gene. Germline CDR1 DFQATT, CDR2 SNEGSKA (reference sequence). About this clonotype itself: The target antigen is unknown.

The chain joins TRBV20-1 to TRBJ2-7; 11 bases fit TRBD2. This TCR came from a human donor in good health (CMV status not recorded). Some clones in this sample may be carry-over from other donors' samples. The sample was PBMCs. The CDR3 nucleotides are TGCAGTGCTAGAGATGAGGGTAGCGGGAGGGCCCTGTCCTACGAGCAGTACTTC. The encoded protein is CSARDEGSGRALSYEQYF.